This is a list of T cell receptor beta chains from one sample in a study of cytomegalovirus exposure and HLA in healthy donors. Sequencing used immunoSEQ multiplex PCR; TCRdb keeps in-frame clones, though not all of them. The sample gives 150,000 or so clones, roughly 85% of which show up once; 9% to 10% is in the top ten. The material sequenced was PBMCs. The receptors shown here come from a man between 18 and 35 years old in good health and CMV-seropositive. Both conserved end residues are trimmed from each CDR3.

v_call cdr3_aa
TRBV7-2 ASSPSRQAAHEQY
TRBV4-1 ASSQGPVGGLTDTQY
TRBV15 ATSPTGNVNGELF
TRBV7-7 ASSPQATDTQY
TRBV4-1 ASSQVVSGFGEKLF
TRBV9 ASSVSQGTNYGYT
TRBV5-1 ASSFGSGVGNEQF
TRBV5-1 ASSTGGTLLGYT
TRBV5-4 ASSSFSSTDTQY
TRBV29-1 SVAQGAADTQY
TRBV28 ASSSTGHGYT
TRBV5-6 ASTKTGPGNAIY